These 14 T cell receptor beta chains were sequenced from one sample in a study of T-cell memory formation after mild COVID-19. TCRdb re-analysed the 5' RACE reads in MiXCR, keeping a single row per CDR3 protein. The sample contains around 320,000 distinct CDR3 sequences, 19% of which appear only once. Sequencing was performed on PBMCs or a T cell subset sorted from them (not recorded which). These TCRs come from a man between 18 and 35 years old who had mild COVID-19 (a few samples of this study predate the infection). Cell type and time point are not known.

This clonotype has a handful of counts. DNA of the CDR3: TGTGCCAGCAGCTTGCGTTATGCCTGGGAGACCCAGTACTTC. This codes for CASSLRYAWETQYF. This chain joins TRBV5-5 and TRBJ2-5; D gene uncertain. Germline CDR1 and CDR2: SGHKS and YYEKEE (reference sequence). The V end lost 1 base, the J end lost 5 bases, and 12 bases lay between the germline ends. The CDR3 totals 14 residues.

The chain couples TRBV7-2 to TRBJ2-2, with TRBD2 matching over 9 bases. Germline CDR1 is SGHTA and CDR2 is FQGNSA. V shed 5 bases, J shed 5 bases, and the junction held 6 bases outside the gene matches. This CDR3 spans 15 amino acids. The CDR3 nucleotides are TGTGCCAGCAGCCGGCAGCGGGGGGCTACCGGGGAGCTGTTTTTT. This sequence encodes CASSRQRGATGELFF. The complete variable domain, with remaining parts taken from reference TRBV7-2 and TRBJ2-2, reads GAGVSQSPSNKVTEKGKDVELRCDPISGHTALYWYRQSLGQGLEFLIYFQGNSAPDKSGLPSDRFSAERTGGSVSTLTIQRTQQEDSAVYLCASSRQRGATGELFFGEGSRLTVL.

This clonotype was counted a few times. The rearrangement links TRBV28 to TRBJ2-7; D may be TRBD1 (5 bases). The germline gives CDR1 MDHEN, CDR2 SYDVKM. V gave up 5 bases and J gave up 6 bases, with 17 bases separating them. The CDR3 has 14 residues. CDR3 DNA sequence: TGTGCCAGCAGTCCAAACATGGGGCCGGGCGAGCAGTACGTC. Protein: CASSPNMGPGEQYV.

This chain connects TRBV28 to TRBJ1-1, with TRBD1 matching 11 bases. J gave up 4 bases and V 5 bases, and 6 bases lay outside the gene matches. The length of the CDR3 is 15 residues. Germline V gene sequence: CDR1 MDHEN, CDR2 SYDVKM. The CDR3 nucleotides are TGTGCCAGCAGTGCCTACGGGACAGGGGGCACTGAAGCTTTCTTT. It yields the protein CASSAYGTGGTEAFF. Complete variable domain (other parts from reference TRBV28 and TRBJ1-1): DVKVTQSSRYLVKRTGEKVFLECVQDMDHENMFWYRQDPGLGLRLIYFSYDVKMKEKGDIPEGYSVSREKKERFSLILESASTNQTSMYLCASSAYGTGGTEAFFGQGTRLTVV.

The V call is TRBV11-2, the J call TRBJ1-1; D is undetermined. CDR1 is SGHAT, CDR2 FQNNGV, per germline. V was pared by 4 bases and J by 1 base, with 10 bases between. The CDR3 covers 14 residues. The CDR3 DNA sequence: TGTGCCAGCAGCTCGATCCATAGGAACACTGAAGCTTTCTTT. This codes for CASSSIHRNTEAFF. The entire variable domain, with the rest obtained from reference TRBV11-2 and TRBJ1-1, is as follows: EAGVAQSPRYKIIEKRQSVAFWCNPISGHATLYWYQQILGQGPKLLIQFQNNGVVDDSQLPKDRFSAERLKGVDSTLKIQPAKLEDSAVYLCASSSIHRNTEAFFGQGTRLTVV.

The rearrangement joins TRBV6-2 or TRBV6-3 to TRBJ2-2; possibly TRBD1 for D (7 bases). V was pared by 9 bases and J by 6 bases, with 20 bases between. The CDR3 is made up of 15 amino acids. The germline V gene has CDR1 MNHEY and CDR2 SVGEGT. The CDR3 DNA reads TGTGCCAGTCGGGAGAACAGGGGTCCGGCCGGGGAGCTGTTTTTT. Its translation: CASRENRGPAGELFF.

The genes are TRBV5-1 and TRBJ1-4; 7 positions match TRBD1. This CDR3 is built from 14 residues. Looked up from germline, CDR1 is SGHRS and CDR2 is YFSETQ. V lost 4 bases to trimming and J lost 8 bases; unmatched junction nucleotides: 8. The CDR3 bases are TGCGCCAGCAGCAAGGGACAGTACCTCGAAAAACTGTTTTTT. Encoded protein: CASSKGQYLEKLFF. The full variable domain, completed using reference TRBV5-1 and TRBJ1-4, is KAGVTQTPRYLIKTRGQQVTLSCSPISGHRSVSWYQQTPGQGLQFLFEYFSETQRNKGNFPGRFSGRQFSNSRSEMNVSTLELGDSALYLCASSKGQYLEKLFFGSGTQLSVL.

In this sample, this clonotype turned up a few times. The chain combines TRBV9 with TRBJ1-2; D unclear. The CDR3 loop spans 14 amino acids. From germline, CDR1 is SGDLS and CDR2 YYNGEE. The V gene lost 2 bases and the J gene lost 7 bases, with 15 bases spanning the gap. CDR3 nucleotides: TGTGCCAGCAGCGTTTATACGGGAATGGCTGGCTACACCTTC. Translating gives CASSVYTGMAGYTF.

The rearrangement links TRBV18 to TRBJ1-1; D remains unclear. Trimming shortened V by 1 base and J by 1 base, and 7 bases separated the two germline ends. The CDR3 spans 14 residues. Germline V gives CDR1 KGHSH, CDR2 LQKENI. DNA of the CDR3: TGTGCCAGCTCACCACAGGAAGGGAACACTGAAGCTTTCTTT. It encodes CASSPQEGNTEAFF.

This clonotype was detected a few times. The chain couples TRBV5-1 to TRBJ2-3; possibly TRBD2 for D (6 bases). CDR3 size: 15 residues. Trimming removed 3 bases at V and 1 base at J, with 12 bases between. The V gene's germline CDR1 is SGHRS and CDR2 YFSETQ. The CDR3 sequence is CASSYVGSGTDTQYF. The CDR3 nucleotides are TGCGCCAGCAGCTATGTCGGGAGCGGCACAGATACGCAGTATTTT.

The genes are TRBV4-3 and TRBJ2-5, with D tentatively TRBD2 (6 bases). The length of the CDR3 is 16 residues. Germline assignment: CDR1 LGHNA and CDR2 YSLEER. V lost 0 bases and J 4 bases, leaving 15 bases between the germline ends. The CDR3 here is CASSQDEASVGETQYF. The CDR3 DNA reads as TGCGCCAGCAGCCAAGATGAGGCTAGCGTGGGAGAGACCCAGTACTTC.

The chain has TRBV5-1 and TRBJ1-1, with D perhaps matching TRBD1 (5 bases). Germline V gene sequence: CDR1 SGHRS, CDR2 YFSETQ. The CDR3 contains 13 residues. Between the trimmed V and J ends, which lost 7 bases and 3 bases, there was a span of 13 bases. CDR3 amino acids: CASGWGGDTEAFF. The DNA for the CDR3 is TGCGCCAGCGGCTGGGGGGGAGACACTGAAGCTTTCTTT.

This clonotype was seen a handful of times. The chain uses TRBV19 and TRBJ2-1; 15 bases are a match to TRBD2. The V segment lost 8 bases and the J segment 4 bases; nucleotides outside the gene matches: 0. The CDR3 is 14 residues long. The germline V gene encodes CDR1 LNHDA and CDR2 SQIVND (reference sequence). CDR3 bases: TGTGCCAGTGGGACTAGCGGGGGGTACAATGAGCAGTTCTTC. It codes for CASGTSGGYNEQFF.

A word on this clonotype: Because the CDR3's place on the DNA is in doubt, the DNA is left out and the CDR3 is given as listed by TCRdb. This chain connects TRBV5-5 to TRBJ2-5. Including both end residues, the CDR3 is 14 amino acids long. Germline-derived CDR1 and CDR2 are SGHKS and YYEKEE (reference sequence). CDR3 amino acids: CASSFGPGGETQYF.